The 2 T cell receptor beta chains below were found in one sample sequenced in a study of T cells expressing NK-cell markers. TCRdb reprocessed the 5' RACE reads and stores each CDR3 protein as one record, lacking DNA. This specimen shows 500,000 to 700,000 distinct CDR3 sequences; the ten leading clones hold around 4%. The sequencing sample was made of blood T cells: a sorted CD56 or NKG2C T cell subset, CD4+ or CD8+ T cells, or bulk PBMC T cells (not recorded which). These receptors all come from a young man in good health.

The chain employs TRBV21-1 and TRBJ2-3; checking the TCRdb D call of TRBD2 is not possible without DNA. TRBV21-1 represents a pseudogene. This CDR3 comprises 14 residues. This chain's CDR3 is CASSNRLVWSTQYF.

The chain couples TRBV27 to TRBJ2-1; absent DNA, TCRdb's TRBD1 call cannot be checked. This CDR3 spans 15 amino acids. Germline-derived CDR1 and CDR2 are MNHEY and SMNVEV (reference sequence). CDR3 residues: CASRGRAAWANEQFF.